This is a list of T cell receptor beta chains from one sample in a study of blood T cell repertoires in COVID-19. Repertoires were generated with immunoSEQ multiplex PCR, while TCRdb's copy carries only in-frame clones and drops some. The repertoire holds some 150,000 clones, with 80% to 90% as singletons. The sample comprised peripheral blood. These receptors were collected from a woman in her sixties or seventies with COVID-19, enrolled during active disease. Each CDR3 is given with its conserved first and last residue. A D gene is named only where the DNA matches it firmly. Rows give clone size only sometimes, using once, few, many, or a class for an expanded clone.

v_call: TRBV6-2/TRBV6-3; j_call: TRBJ1-5; d_call: -; clone_size: -; cdr3_aa: CASSYARMEPQHF; cdr3_nt: TGTGCCAGCAGTTACGCGCGAATGGAGCCCCAGCATTTT
v_call: TRBV11-2; j_call: TRBJ1-1; d_call: -; clone_size: -; cdr3_aa: CASSPNLQGGTEAFF; cdr3_nt: TGTGCCAGCAGCCCGAACCTACAGGGCGGGACTGAAGCTTTCTTT
v_call: TRBV11-2; j_call: TRBJ2-1; d_call: TRBD2; clone_size: -; cdr3_aa: CASSRGLAGDNEQFF; cdr3_nt: TGTGCCAGCAGCCGCGGACTAGCGGGGGACAATGAGCAGTTCTTC
v_call: TRBV7-3; j_call: TRBJ1-1; d_call: -; clone_size: -; cdr3_aa: CASSVGRNTEAFF; cdr3_nt: TGTGCCAGCAGTGTGGGCAGGAACACTGAAGCTTTCTTT
v_call: TRBV27; j_call: TRBJ1-2; d_call: TRBD1; clone_size: -; cdr3_aa: CASSLFARDSPDGYTF; cdr3_nt: TGTGCCAGCAGTTTATTCGCCCGGGACAGTCCCGATGGCTACACCTTC
v_call: TRBV7-9; j_call: TRBJ1-6; d_call: TRBD1; clone_size: -; cdr3_aa: CASSVLLGQHSPLHF; cdr3_nt: TGTGCCAGCAGTGTCCTCCTGGGACAGCATTCACCCCTCCACTTT
v_call: TRBV28; j_call: TRBJ2-7; d_call: -; clone_size: -; cdr3_aa: CASSRSYEQYF; cdr3_nt: TGTGCATCCTCCCGCTCCTACGAGCAGTACTTC
v_call: TRBV15; j_call: TRBJ1-5; d_call: -; clone_size: few; cdr3_aa: CATSKKQGLGSNQPQHF; cdr3_nt: TGTGCCACCAGCAAAAAACAGGGTCTTGGGAGCAATCAGCCCCAGCATTTT
v_call: TRBV19; j_call: TRBJ1-4; d_call: TRBD1; clone_size: once; cdr3_aa: CASRRTGGREKLFF; cdr3_nt: TGTGCCAGTAGGCGAACAGGGGGTAGAGAAAAACTGTTTTTT
v_call: TRBV29-1; j_call: TRBJ1-2; d_call: -; clone_size: -; cdr3_aa: CSVDGRGHRYGYTF; cdr3_nt: TGCAGCGTTGATGGTAGGGGACACCGGTATGGCTACACCTTC
v_call: TRBV5-1; j_call: TRBJ2-3; d_call: TRBD2; clone_size: -; cdr3_aa: CASSWSPSGSTDTQYF; cdr3_nt: TGCGCCAGCAGCTGGAGCCCTAGCGGAAGCACAGATACGCAGTATTTT
v_call: TRBV5-8; j_call: TRBJ1-4; d_call: TRBD1; clone_size: -; cdr3_aa: CASIPPTWDRGYLANEKLFF; cdr3_nt: TGTGCCAGCATCCCCCCAACCTGGGACAGGGGTTATTTGGCTAATGAAAAACTGTTTTTT
v_call: TRBV6-6; j_call: TRBJ1-1; d_call: -; clone_size: -; cdr3_aa: CASSFGGMNTEAFF; cdr3_nt: TGTGCCAGCAGCTTTGGGGGGATGAACACTGAAGCTTTCTTT
v_call: TRBV6-1; j_call: TRBJ2-3; d_call: TRBD1; clone_size: -; cdr3_aa: CASSEVKGAGDTQYF; cdr3_nt: TGTGCCAGCAGTGAAGTGAAGGGGGCAGGGGATACGCAGTATTTT
v_call: TRBV13; j_call: TRBJ2-7; d_call: TRBD1; clone_size: -; cdr3_aa: CASSVSGQGRVQYF; cdr3_nt: TGTGCCAGCAGCGTCTCGGGACAGGGGCGAGTGCAGTACTTC
v_call: TRBV28; j_call: TRBJ2-2; d_call: -; clone_size: -; cdr3_aa: CASRVPGQNTGELFF; cdr3_nt: TGTGCCAGCAGGGTCCCGGGACAGAACACCGGGGAGCTGTTTTTT
v_call: TRBV4-2; j_call: TRBJ2-7; d_call: TRBD2; clone_size: -; cdr3_aa: CASSQAGTSGGYEQYF; cdr3_nt: TGTGCCAGCAGCCAAGCCGGGACTAGCGGGGGATACGAGCAGTACTTC
v_call: TRBV24-1; j_call: TRBJ2-3; d_call: -; clone_size: -; cdr3_aa: CATSDSQGRTDTQYF; cdr3_nt: TGTGCCACCAGTGATTCACAGGGTCGAACAGATACGCAGTATTTT
v_call: TRBV19; j_call: TRBJ1-2; d_call: -; clone_size: -; cdr3_aa: CASSPDGGRNYGYTF; cdr3_nt: TGTGCCAGTAGTCCCGACGGGGGGCGTAACTATGGCTACACCTTC
v_call: TRBV4-1; j_call: TRBJ2-3; d_call: TRBD2; clone_size: -; cdr3_aa: CASREAGGLSRDTQYF; cdr3_nt: TGCGCCAGCAGAGAGGCGGGGGGCCTGTCAAGAGATACGCAGTATTTT
v_call: TRBV19; j_call: TRBJ2-7; d_call: TRBD2; clone_size: -; cdr3_aa: CASSILAGGLYEQYF; cdr3_nt: TGTGCCAGTAGTATTCTCGCGGGGGGTCTTTACGAGCAGTACTTC
v_call: TRBV18; j_call: TRBJ1-4; d_call: -; clone_size: -; cdr3_aa: CASSPPDNGHEKLFF; cdr3_nt: TGTGCCAGCTCACCACCGGACAACGGCCATGAAAAACTGTTTTTT
v_call: TRBV11-2; j_call: TRBJ2-7; d_call: -; clone_size: -; cdr3_aa: CASSTITGGSRSYEQYF; cdr3_nt: TGTGCCAGCAGTACTATTACCGGGGGTAGTAGATCCTACGAGCAGTACTTC
v_call: TRBV5-6; j_call: TRBJ1-4; d_call: TRBD1; clone_size: -; cdr3_aa: CASSLGDSPTNEKLFF; cdr3_nt: TGTGCCAGCAGCTTGGGGGACAGCCCAACTAATGAAAAACTGTTTTTT
v_call: TRBV6-2/TRBV6-3; j_call: TRBJ2-5; d_call: TRBD1; clone_size: few; cdr3_aa: CASSPYLTGGQETQYF; cdr3_nt: TGTGCCAGCAGCCCCTACCTGACAGGGGGCCAAGAGACCCAGTACTTC
v_call: TRBV19; j_call: TRBJ1-5; d_call: -; clone_size: -; cdr3_aa: CASSIGGYGNQPQHF; cdr3_nt: TGTGCCAGTAGTATAGGAGGGTACGGCAATCAGCCCCAGCATTTT